The rows below give T cell receptor beta chains drawn from one sample of a study of blood T cell repertoires in COVID-19. Assay used: immunoSEQ multiplex PCR; TCRdb lists only in-frame clones, some missing. Seen here are about 80,000 clones, approximately 88% observed once, and the top ten hold approximately 6.8%. Input material: peripheral blood. Receptors originate from a woman of 80 years or more with acute or convalescent COVID-19. The CDR3 runs from the conserved cysteine through the conserved F or W. The order of the fields is D gene, clone size, V gene, J gene, CDR3 protein, CDR3 DNA. The D gene is left open where the match is weak. Only some rows state a clone size, as once, few, many or a class for expanded clones.

D gene: TRBD2
clone size: once
V gene: TRBV19
J gene: TRBJ2-5
CDR3 protein: CASSLGTSGGLETQYF
CDR3 DNA: TGTGCCAGTAGTCTTGGGACTAGCGGGGGATTAGAGACCCAGTACTTC

D gene: .
clone size: once
V gene: TRBV5-4
J gene: TRBJ1-1
CDR3 protein: CASSWDTGAAFF
CDR3 DNA: TGTGCCAGCAGCTGGGACACCGGGGCAGCTTTCTTT

D gene: TRBD2
clone size: .
V gene: TRBV9
J gene: TRBJ2-1
CDR3 protein: CASSLHQAGAYNEQFF
CDR3 DNA: TGTGCCAGCAGCCTACATCAAGCGGGAGCCTACAATGAGCAGTTCTTC

D gene: .
clone size: once
V gene: TRBV6-6
J gene: TRBJ2-2
CDR3 protein: CASSLTVSYPGELFF
CDR3 DNA: TGTGCCAGCAGTTTGACAGTCAGCTACCCCGGGGAGCTGTTTTTT

D gene: TRBD2
clone size: .
V gene: TRBV4-1
J gene: TRBJ2-5
CDR3 protein: CASSPGLAGDETQYF
CDR3 DNA: TGCGCCAGCAGCCCGGGACTAGCGGGAGACGAGACCCAGTACTTC

D gene: .
clone size: few
V gene: TRBV27
J gene: TRBJ1-2
CDR3 protein: CASSPNRDTRNYGYTF
CDR3 DNA: TGTGCCAGCAGTCCTAACCGGGACACTAGAAACTATGGCTACACCTTC

D gene: TRBD2
clone size: .
V gene: TRBV20-1
J gene: TRBJ2-3
CDR3 protein: CSASGQGVSGGSTDTQYF
CDR3 DNA: TGCAGTGCTAGTGGGCAGGGGGTTAGCGGGGGGTCCACAGATACGCAGTATTTT

D gene: .
clone size: once
V gene: TRBV5-1
J gene: TRBJ2-7
CDR3 protein: CASSLRAEGYEQYF
CDR3 DNA: TGCGCCAGCAGCTTGAGGGCTGAGGGCTACGAGCAGTACTTC

D gene: .
clone size: .
V gene: TRBV7-2
J gene: TRBJ1-1
CDR3 protein: CASSLQRGNTEAFF
CDR3 DNA: TGTGCCAGCAGCTTGCAAAGGGGGAACACTGAAGCTTTCTTT

D gene: .
clone size: .
V gene: TRBV10-2
J gene: TRBJ1-1
CDR3 protein: CASQTGNTEAFF
CDR3 DNA: TGCGCCAGCCAGACGGGGAACACTGAAGCTTTCTTT

D gene: .
clone size: .
V gene: TRBV3-1/TRBV3-2
J gene: TRBJ1-1
CDR3 protein: CASSHSKGAVSAFF
CDR3 DNA: TGTGCCAGCAGCCATTCTAAAGGGGCAGTTTCAGCTTTCTTT

D gene: .
clone size: .
V gene: TRBV6-1
J gene: TRBJ2-3
CDR3 protein: CASSDTIRGTQYF
CDR3 DNA: TGTGCCAGCAGTGACACCATCCGGGGTACGCAGTATTTT

D gene: TRBD1
clone size: .
V gene: TRBV28
J gene: TRBJ1-2
CDR3 protein: CASSTLTGVYGYTF
CDR3 DNA: TGTGCCAGCAGTACCTTGACAGGGGTATATGGCTACACCTTC

D gene: TRBD2
clone size: .
V gene: TRBV6-5
J gene: TRBJ2-7
CDR3 protein: CASTSGNSYEQYF
CDR3 DNA: TGTGCCAGCACTAGCGGGAATTCCTACGAGCAGTACTTC

D gene: TRBD2
clone size: .
V gene: TRBV7-2
J gene: TRBJ2-7
CDR3 protein: CASSLDGGGAYEQYF
CDR3 DNA: TGTGCCAGCAGCTTAGACGGCGGGGGGGCCTACGAGCAGTACTTC

D gene: TRBD1
clone size: .
V gene: TRBV24-1
J gene: TRBJ2-2
CDR3 protein: CATSDSGQGTGELFF
CDR3 DNA: TGTGCCACCAGTGACTCGGGACAGGGCACCGGGGAGCTGTTTTTT

D gene: .
clone size: few
V gene: TRBV7-9
J gene: TRBJ2-1
CDR3 protein: CASSPRGGAWNEQFF
CDR3 DNA: TGTGCCAGCAGCCCTAGGGGGGGCGCATGGAATGAGCAGTTCTTC

D gene: TRBD1
clone size: .
V gene: TRBV11-3
J gene: TRBJ2-3
CDR3 protein: CASSSSSTGATDTQYF
CDR3 DNA: TGTGCCAGCAGCTCCTCCTCAACAGGGGCCACAGATACGCAGTATTTT

D gene: TRBD2
clone size: .
V gene: TRBV11-3
J gene: TRBJ2-7
CDR3 protein: CASSEAGGQSEEQYF
CDR3 DNA: TGTGCCAGCAGCGAAGCGGGAGGCCAATCGGAGGAGCAGTACTTC

D gene: .
clone size: .
V gene: TRBV11-3
J gene: TRBJ2-5
CDR3 protein: CASSERGTETQYF
CDR3 DNA: TGTGCCAGCAGCGAAAGGGGGACGGAGACCCAGTACTTC

D gene: TRBD1
clone size: .
V gene: TRBV5-1
J gene: TRBJ2-3
CDR3 protein: CASSLGGQSTDTQYF
CDR3 DNA: TGCGCCAGCAGCTTGGGGGGACAGTCCACAGATACGCAGTATTTT

D gene: TRBD1
clone size: .
V gene: TRBV4-2
J gene: TRBJ2-5
CDR3 protein: CASSQVEGALQETQYF
CDR3 DNA: TGTGCCAGCAGCCAAGTTGAGGGGGCCTTGCAAGAGACCCAGTACTTC

D gene: .
clone size: .
V gene: TRBV30
J gene: TRBJ2-5
CDR3 protein: CAWSPPGTQYF
CDR3 DNA: TGTGCCTGGAGTCCCCCGGGGACCCAGTACTTC

D gene: TRBD1
clone size: .
V gene: TRBV7-2
J gene: TRBJ1-6
CDR3 protein: CASSSRDRGNSPLHF
CDR3 DNA: TGTGCCAGCAGCTCAAGAGACAGGGGGAATTCACCCCTCCACTTT